The clone carrying this T cell receptor (beta chain) showed up just a few times. Its antigen is not known. This record comes from a study of CD8 T cells in ankylosing spondylitis. General observations from the study: Researchers reportedly found disease-linked clones significantly enriched in matched ankylosing spondylitis synovial fluid. Earlier work had already found some motif variants in reactive arthritis synovial fluid and blood. Clones linked to disease, bearing a CD8+ phenotype, were relatively rare in peripheral blood. What appeared characteristic of ankylosing spondylitis blood was a TCR beta motif of under 10 highly homologous variants.

Trimming took off 2 bases at V and 5 bases at J, with 10 bases between the two ends. The CDR3 length is 13 residues. Germline V gene lookup returns CDR1 SGHRS and CDR2 YFSETQ. Molecular-barcoded quantitative 5'-RACE produced these TCR beta libraries. TCRdb reprocessed the 5' RACE reads with MiXCR, giving one entry per CDR3 protein. Of some 840,000 distinct CDR3 sequences in the sample, 12% were seen once. This TCR came from a male donor with ankylosing spondylitis. The rearrangement links TRBV5-1 to TRBJ2-5; no clear D. What was sequenced was blood, either unsorted or a sorted T cell fraction (not recorded which). The CDR3 is CASSLPTPETQYF. The DNA of the CDR3 is TGCGCCAGCAGCTTACCGACTCCGGAGACCCAGTACTTC.